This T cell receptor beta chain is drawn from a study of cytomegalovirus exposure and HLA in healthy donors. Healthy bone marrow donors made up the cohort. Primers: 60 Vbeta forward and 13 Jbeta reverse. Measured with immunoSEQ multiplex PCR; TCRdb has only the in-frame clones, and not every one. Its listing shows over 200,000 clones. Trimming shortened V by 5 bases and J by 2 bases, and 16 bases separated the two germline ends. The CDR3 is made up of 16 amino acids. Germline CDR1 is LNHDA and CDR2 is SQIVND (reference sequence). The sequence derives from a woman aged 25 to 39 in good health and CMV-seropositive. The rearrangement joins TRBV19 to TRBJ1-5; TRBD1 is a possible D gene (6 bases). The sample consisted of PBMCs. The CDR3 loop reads CASSPTPQGRNQPQHF. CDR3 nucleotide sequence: TGTGCCAGTAGTCCGACCCCACAGGGACGCAATCAGCCCCAGCATTTT.